These 21 T cell receptor beta chains originate from one sample sequenced in a study of T cell responses to AZD1222 COVID-19 vaccine. Assay used: immunoSEQ multiplex PCR; TCRdb lists only in-frame clones, some missing. The table includes 120,000 to 150,000 clones, more than 85% detected once. The sequenced sample was peripheral blood, obtained on day 0 of AZD1222 vaccination. These receptors were obtained from an adult in good health.

The rearrangement uses TRBV7-2 and TRBJ2-1; the match to TRBD2 covers 8 bases. V was pared by 0 bases and J by 0 bases, with 13 bases of the junction left unmatched. The CDR3 covers 20 residues. Germline V gene sequence: CDR1 SGHTA, CDR2 FQGNSA. The CDR3 nucleotides are TGTGCCAGCAGCTTAGCGTCTCGGGGGCGGGAGGCCTTCTCCTACAATGAGCAGTTCTTC. It codes for CASSLASRGREAFSYNEQFF.

V is TRBV6-1 and J is TRBJ2-2; TRBD1 agrees at 12 bases. CDR3 length: 17 amino acids. The germline V gene has CDR1 MNHNS and CDR2 SASEGT. V shed 4 bases and J 5 bases; nucleotides not matched to a gene: 8. For the CDR3, the DNA is TGTGCCAGCAGTGGGGACAGGGGGCTTTTGGTGACCGGGGAGCTGTTTTTT. This encodes CASSGDRGLLVTGELFF.

The chain has TRBV7-2 and TRBJ2-1; the D is unclear. This CDR3 has 11 amino acids. Trimming took 4 bases from V and 4 from J, leaving 2 bases between them. CDR1 and CDR2 from the germline V gene are SGHTA and FQGNSA. CDR3 sequence (DNA): TGTGCCAGCAGCTGGTACAATGAGCAGTTCTTC. The encoded protein is CASSWYNEQFF. Combining the CDR3 with reference TRBV7-2 and TRBJ2-1 gives the whole variable domain GAGVSQSPSNKVTEKGKDVELRCDPISGHTALYWYRQSLGQGLEFLIYFQGNSAPDKSGLPSDRFSAERTGGSVSTLTIQRTQQEDSAVYLCASSWYNEQFFGPGTRLTVL.

This chain connects TRBV29-1 to TRBJ1-1; D is ambiguous. Germline V gives CDR1 SQVTM, CDR2 ANQGSEA. The CDR3 totals 15 residues. The chain's CDR3 is CSVPPLGRMNTEAFF. The DNA of the CDR3 is TGCAGTGTTCCCCCCCTTGGCAGGATGAACACTGAAGCTTTCTTT.

J is TRBJ2-3 and V is TRBV11-3; D is perhaps TRBD1 (6 bases). The V and J ends lost 4 bases and 2 bases respectively, with 16 bases between them. The CDR3 loop spans 16 amino acids. Germline V gene sequence: CDR1 SGHNT, CDR2 YENEEA. CDR3 region: CASSSPPGTTTDTQYF. CDR3 nucleotide sequence: TGTGCCAGCAGCTCCCCCCCGGGGACAACCACAGATACGCAGTATTTT.

This clone appeared a single time. The chain has TRBV5-6 and TRBJ1-1; no reliable D call. The CDR3 spans 15 residues. Trimming stripped 2 bases from V and 4 bases from J, with 15 bases between. Germline V lookup: CDR1 SGHDT, CDR2 YYEEEE. CDR3 nucleotides: TGTGCCAGCAGCTTTAGAGGTCTCCTGGGCACTGAAGCTTTCTTT. Its protein product is CASSFRGLLGTEAFF.

The chain has TRBV10-3 and TRBJ2-2; D remains unclear. The V and J ends lost 8 bases and 7 bases respectively, with 11 bases between them. From germline, CDR1 is ENHRY and CDR2 SYGVKD. The CDR3 contains 12 residues. CDR3 sequence (DNA): TGTGCCATCGCCCTAACTGGCGGGGAGCTGTTTTTT. It translates to CAIALTGGELFF.

The chain joins TRBV11-2 to TRBJ2-1, with 8 bases matching TRBD1. CDR3 length: 16 residues. Losses at the gene ends were 0 bases for V and 4 bases for J; bases not matched to a gene: 5. Germline CDR1 SGHAT, CDR2 FQNNGV. The CDR3 protein is CASSLEYRGRYNEQFF. CDR3 coding DNA: TGTGCCAGCAGCTTAGAGTACAGGGGGAGGTACAATGAGCAGTTCTTC.

The chain uses TRBV19 and TRBJ2-2; 7 nucleotides match TRBD1. The CDR3 runs to 13 residues. Germline trimming cut 7 bases from V and 1 base from J; bases unmatched to any gene: 0. The V gene's germline CDR1 is LNHDA and CDR2 SQIVND (reference sequence). CDR3: CASNRGNTGELFF. CDR3 sequence (DNA): TGTGCCAGTAACAGGGGGAACACCGGGGAGCTGTTTTTT.

This chain links TRBV18 with TRBJ2-1, with 7 bases that match TRBD1. V dropped 6 bases and J dropped 4; count of bases not matched to a gene: 18. CDR1 and CDR2 from the germline V gene are KGHSH and LQKENI. There are 18 residues in the CDR3. CDR3 sequence reads: CASSPFVNRGPNYNEQFF. In DNA form, the CDR3 reads TGTGCCAGCTCTCCCTTTGTCAACAGGGGACCTAATTACAATGAGCAGTTCTTC.

This chain joins TRBV18 and TRBJ1-4; tentative D call: TRBD1 (5 bases). The length of the CDR3 is 12 residues. V was cut by 2 bases and J by 7 bases, with 5 bases left in between. Looked up from germline, CDR1 is KGHSH and CDR2 is LQKENI. The CDR3 DNA reads TGTGCCAGCTCACCAGGGACTGAAAAACTGTTTTTT. Amino acids: CASSPGTEKLFF.

This chain joins TRBV27 and TRBJ1-1; unclear D gene. The CDR3 contains 14 residues. V was cut by 2 bases and J by 0 bases, with 7 bases left in between. CDR1 MNHEY and CDR2 SMNVEV come from the germline V gene (reference sequence). CDR3 in DNA: TGTGCCAGCAGTTTACGGGGTGTGAACACTGAAGCTTTCTTT. Protein product: CASSLRGVNTEAFF.

This clone has just one count. The rearrangement joins TRBV18 to TRBJ2-1, with a weak D call TRBD2 (5 bases). Trimming removed 3 bases from V and 1 base from J, with 10 bases in between. CDR1 and CDR2 (germline): KGHSH, LQKENI. The CDR3 is 15 residues long. The CDR3 here is CASSPSGYSYNEQFF. The CDR3 coding sequence is TGTGCCAGCTCACCGAGCGGATATTCCTACAATGAGCAGTTCTTC.

The chain joins TRBV7-8 to TRBJ1-4; 9 bases are a match to TRBD1. Losses at the gene ends were 6 bases for V and 5 bases for J; bases not matched to a gene: 4. This CDR3 has 14 amino acids. Germline V gives CDR1 SGHVS, CDR2 FQNEAQ. The CDR3 DNA reads TGTGCCAGCAGTCACAGGGGGCGAAATGAAAAACTGTTTTTT. This gives the protein CASSHRGRNEKLFF.

The J gene is TRBJ2-1, the V gene TRBV7-3; 11 positions agree with TRBD2. J was trimmed by 5 bases and V by 5 bases; bases with no gene match: 2. CDR3 length equals 14 residues. Germline values: CDR1 SGHTA, CDR2 FQGTGA. CDR3: CASSQGLADNEQFF. The CDR3 nucleotides are TGTGCCAGCAGCCAGGGACTAGCGGACAATGAGCAGTTCTTC.

This clone was observed once. V and J are TRBV4-2 and TRBJ2-2; 10 bases are shared with TRBD2. The CDR3 runs 17 residues. The ends lost 0 bases at V and 1 base at J; junction bases unmatched: 2. Looked up from germline, CDR1 is LGHNA and CDR2 is YNFKEQ. CDR3 sequence reads: CASSQEGLARNTGELFF. The CDR3 nucleotides read TGTGCCAGCAGCCAAGAGGGACTAGCGAGGAACACCGGGGAGCTGTTTTTT.

This sequence joins TRBV5-1 and TRBJ2-1; D might be TRBD1 (8 bases). Trimming removed 2 bases from V and 2 bases from J, with 26 bases in between. This CDR3 comprises 20 residues. Germline CDR1 and CDR2: SGHRS and YFSETQ. CDR3 sequence: CASSLGQGTFFGGTYNEQFF. The CDR3 DNA sequence: TGCGCCAGCAGCTTAGGACAGGGAACATTTTTCGGGGGGACCTACAATGAGCAGTTCTTC.

The V gene is TRBV11-1, the J gene TRBJ2-1; tentatively, D is TRBD2 (6 bases). V gave up 2 bases and J gave up 8 bases, with 13 bases separating them. This CDR3 region has 14 residues. Germline V gene data show CDR1 as SGHAT and CDR2 as FQDESV (reference sequence). The CDR3 region has the DNA TGTGCCAGCAGCTTAAGGGGACTTATGTATGAGCAGTTCTTC. Its translation is CASSLRGLMYEQFF.

The chain uses TRBV2 and TRBJ1-1; D unclear. Looked up from germline, CDR1 is SNHLY and CDR2 is FYNNEI. The CDR3 is 12 residues long. V gave up 11 bases and J gave up 4 bases, with 14 bases separating them. Written as DNA, the CDR3 is TGTGCCTGGGGTCAGTCGAGCACTGAAGCTTTCTTT. The encoded protein is CAWGQSSTEAFF.

This sequence joins TRBV9 and TRBJ2-4; D gene uncertain. Per the germline V gene, CDR1 is SGDLS and CDR2 is YYNGEE. Trimming left V 4 bases short and J 5 bases short, with 13 bases between. This CDR3 is built from 14 residues. CDR3 residues: CASSSGPKENIQYF. DNA of the CDR3: TGTGCCAGCAGCTCGGGCCCCAAGGAAAACATTCAGTACTTC.

The chain carries TRBV4-1 and TRBJ2-7, with 9 nucleotides matching TRBD1. The CDR3 has 14 amino acids. Unmatched junction bases numbered 2, after V lost 4 bases and J lost 1 base. CDR1 is MGHRA, CDR2 YSYEKL, per germline. DNA of the CDR3: TGCGCCAGCAGCCGGGGACAGGGTTCCTACGAGCAGTACTTC. This encodes CASSRGQGSYEQYF.